Listed below are T cell receptor beta chains from one sample, sequenced in a study of T-cell memory formation after mild COVID-19. TCRdb used MiXCR to reprocess the 5' RACE reads, holding one entry per CDR3 protein. The sample lists roughly 600,000 distinct CDR3 sequences, approximately 19% seen once, with 12% in the top ten. Source material: PBMCs or a T cell subset sorted from them (not recorded which). These receptors all come from an adult woman who had mild COVID-19 (a few samples of this study predate the infection). Cell type and time point are not known. Both conserved end residues are part of each CDR3. The D gene is left open where the match is weak. Expanded clones get a size class; other rows say once, few or many, or leave the size out.

v_gene	j_gene	len	abundance	d_gene	CDR3nt	CDR3aa
TRBV20-1	TRBJ2-7	15	.	TRBD2	TGCAGTGCTAGAGATGTAGCGGGAGGGCCCTACGAGCAGTACTTC	CSARDVAGGPYEQYF
TRBV19	TRBJ1-2	13	few	.	TGTGCCAGTAGTATACTGCAGGAGTATGGCTACACCTTC	CASSILQEYGYTF
TRBV5-1	TRBJ2-7	14	few	TRBD1	TGCGCCAGCAGTTTCGGGACAGCGTTCTACGAGCAGTACTTC	CASSFGTAFYEQYF
TRBV30	TRBJ1-6	15	.	TRBD1	TGTGCCTGGAGAGCCCCGGGACAGGATAATTCACCCCTCCACTTT	CAWRAPGQDNSPLHF
TRBV7-9	TRBJ2-7	13	.	.	TGTGCCAGCAGCCCGAGAGGGGGGCGGGAGCAGTACTTC	CASSPRGGREQYF
TRBV6-5	TRBJ2-1	14	.	.	TGTGCCAGCGGCTCCTCCGGGAAAAAAGTTAAGCAGTTCTTC	CASGSSGKKVKQFF
TRBV6-5	TRBJ1-1	14	.	.	TGTGCCAGCAGTTCGCTTAGGCTTATAGCTGAAGCTTTCTTT	CASSSLRLIAEAFF
TRBV7-3	TRBJ2-4	17	.	.	TGTGCCAGCAGCTTAAGGGGTGATCTTCTAGGCAAAAACATTCAGTACTTC	CASSLRGDLLGKNIQYF
TRBV12-3/TRBV12-4	TRBJ2-5	14	.	.	TGTGCCAGCAGTCAGGGCCCTAATCCGGAGACCCAGTACTTC	CASSQGPNPETQYF
TRBV12-3/TRBV12-4	TRBJ1-2	16	few	.	TGTGCCAGCAGTTTGGGGTCTCTACGGGCGTACTATGGCTACACCTTC	CASSLGSLRAYYGYTF
TRBV12-3/TRBV12-4	TRBJ2-7	12	few	.	TGTGCCAGCAGTTTAGTGGGTTGGGAGCAGTACTTC	CASSLVGWEQYF
TRBV27	TRBJ2-7	14	.	.	TGTGCCAGCAGTTACCCAGGACAAGCCTACGAGCAGTACTTC	CASSYPGQAYEQYF
TRBV5-1	TRBJ2-5	17	.	TRBD2	TGCGCCAGCAGCTTGGGAGGCGGGGGGGCCGTTCAAGAGACCCAGTACTTC	CASSLGGGGAVQETQYF
TRBV15	TRBJ2-3	15	.	.	TGTGCCACCAGCAGATTACGGGTACGAACAGATACGCAGTATTTT	CATSRLRVRTDTQYF
TRBV18	TRBJ1-5	13	once	.	TGTGCCAGCTCACCAGAGGCGTGGCAGCCCCAGCATTTT	CASSPEAWQPQHF
TRBV5-1	TRBJ2-2	14	.	.	TGCGCCAGCAGCTGGAAATCGAACACCGGGGAGCTGTTTTTT	CASSWKSNTGELFF
TRBV6-5	TRBJ1-5	14	many	TRBD1	TGTGCCAGCAGTTCCGGGACAGTCAATCAGCCCCAGCATTTT	CASSSGTVNQPQHF
TRBV7-2	TRBJ2-7	13	many	.	TGTGCCAGCAGCTTAGCGGGGACCCACGAGCAGTACTTC	CASSLAGTHEQYF
TRBV2	TRBJ2-3	15	few	TRBD1	TGTGCCAGCAGGGGGACAGGTCTTAGCACAGATACGCAGTATTTT	CASRGTGLSTDTQYF
TRBV30	TRBJ2-3	13	few	.	TGTGCCTGGAGCCCCGCCGCCACAGATACGCAGTATTTT	CAWSPAATDTQYF
TRBV20-1	TRBJ2-4	14	few	.	TGCAGTGCGGCCACTCGGGACCGTAAAAACATTCAGTACTTC	CSAATRDRKNIQYF
TRBV12-3/TRBV12-4	TRBJ2-3	14	few	.	TGTGCCAGCAGTTTGGGCCGGAACACAGATACGCAGTATTTT	CASSLGRNTDTQYF
TRBV4-1	TRBJ1-3	19	.	.	TGCGCCAGCAGCCAAGACTACATAGTATGGGGATCCGCTGGAAACACCATATATTTT	CASSQDYIVWGSAGNTIYF
TRBV3-1	TRBJ2-3	17	few	.	TGTGCCAGCAGCCCTTCCAGCGGGGGACAGGGACGCGATACGCAGTATTTT	CASSPSSGGQGRDTQYF
TRBV7-9	TRBJ1-1	14	few	.	TGTGCCAGCAGCATTCTGACGGGCGTGGGAGAAGCTTTCTTT	CASSILTGVGEAFF
TRBV19	TRBJ1-2	14	few	.	TGTGCCAGTAGCCCCAGGGAGGGGGTCTATGGCTACACCTTC	CASSPREGVYGYTF
TRBV20-1	TRBJ1-5	12	.	.	TGCAGTGCTAGGGGGGGGAATCAGCCCCAGCATTTT	CSARGGNQPQHF
TRBV20-1	TRBJ1-2	13	few	.	TGCAGTGCTAGAACCGGGGGCGCCGGGGGCTACACCTTC	CSARTGGAGGYTF
TRBV20-1	TRBJ2-3	17	.	.	TGCAGTGCTTTATGTTCGGGTGAGAAGGGGTGCACAGATACGCAGTATTTT	CSALCSGEKGCTDTQYF
TRBV10-3	TRBJ2-1	15	many	TRBD2	TGTGCCATCAGTGAGGAGGGACTAGCCTTAAATGAGCAGTTCTTC	CAISEEGLALNEQFF
TRBV7-3	TRBJ2-3	16	.	.	TGTGCCAGCAGCTACAGTGGGGGGGGCTTTTCAGATACGCAGTATTTT	CASSYSGGGFSDTQYF
TRBV16	TRBJ1-5	15	.	TRBD1	TGTGCCAGCAGCCAGTTAACAGGGGGCACTCAGCCCCAGCATTTT	CASSQLTGGTQPQHF